This TCR beta chain was sequenced during a study of T cell responses to AZD1222 COVID-19 vaccine. Findings of the study overall: Regions 160-218 and 743-854 dominated among vaccine-associated CD4 TCRs spanning spike. Spike-specific TCR breadth and depth rose after two AZD1222 doses. Donors, mostly white British, included more females; clonal diversity was possibly underestimated.

CDR3 length: 14 amino acids. Germline values: CDR1 MDHEN, CDR2 SYDVKM. Trimming took 7 bases from V and 2 from J, leaving 12 bases between them. On this clone: No antigen is known for it.

Assay: immunoSEQ multiplex PCR; the TCRdb copy retains only in-frame clones and omits some. The table includes approximately 130,000 clones, 70% to 90% detected once. Sequencing was performed on peripheral blood, taken 28 days after the second AZD1222 dose. The rearrangement links TRBV28 to TRBJ1-3, with D unclear. The receptor comes from an adult who received the AZD1222 COVID-19 vaccine. The CDR3 here is CASIFFDTGNTIYF. CDR3 sequence (DNA): TGTGCCAGCATTTTTTTCGACACTGGAAACACCATATATTTT. Drawing the rest from reference TRBV28 and TRBJ1-3, the complete variable domain is DVKVTQSSRYLVKRTGEKVFLECVQDMDHENMFWYRQDPGLGLRLIYFSYDVKMKEKGDIPEGYSVSREKKERFSLILESASTNQTSMYLCASIFFDTGNTIYFGEGSWLTVV.